A single sample is the source of the 5 T cell receptor beta chains below, sequenced in a study of T cells after somatic rescue of genetic block. Assay used: immunoSEQ multiplex PCR; TCRdb lists only in-frame clones, some missing. The sample includes 110,000 or so clones, about 89% of them seen just once. The sequenced sample consisted of peripheral blood mononuclear cells (PBMCs). These receptors were obtained from a woman younger than 30.

This chain connects TRBV6-1 to TRBJ1-2, with D possibly matching TRBD1 (6 bases). Looked up from germline, CDR1 is MNHNS and CDR2 is SASEGT. This CDR3 spans 14 amino acids. Deletions cut 3 bases from V and 4 bases from J, with 12 bases between. CDR3 amino acids: CASSDYRVPYGYTF. Here the CDR3 DNA reads TGTGCCAGCAGTGATTACAGGGTCCCCTATGGCTACACCTTC.

The V gene is TRBV5-1, the J gene TRBJ2-2; 11 bases line up with TRBD1. With V trimmed by 3 bases and J by 0 bases, 7 bases remained unmatched. CDR1 is SGHRS, CDR2 YFSETQ, per germline. This CDR3 has 18 amino acids. The CDR3 here is CASSSRDRGFANTGELFF. The CDR3 DNA reads as TGCGCCAGCAGCTCCCGGGACAGGGGGTTCGCGAACACCGGGGAGCTGTTTTTT.

The chain employs TRBV11-3 and TRBJ1-1; D call uncertain. Deletions cut 1 base from V and 2 bases from J, with 8 bases between. Germline V gene lookup returns CDR1 SGHNT and CDR2 YENEEA. CDR3 size: 14 residues. CDR3 protein: CASSLGHPNTEAFF. The CDR3 DNA sequence: TGTGCCAGCAGCTTAGGACACCCCAACACTGAAGCTTTCTTT.

The chain combines TRBV6-4 with TRBJ2-2, with D possibly matching TRBD1 (6 bases). The germline V gene encodes CDR1 MRHNA and CDR2 SNTAGT. Trimming removed 3 bases from V and 5 bases from J, with 16 bases in between. The CDR3 length is 16 residues. CDR3 nucleotide sequence: TGTGCCAGCAGTGAACAGGGCTTCTCCCAGACCGGGGAGCTGTTTTTT. It specifies CASSEQGFSQTGELFF.

The chain is built from TRBV7-9 and TRBJ1-1; 7 bases agree with TRBD1. Unmatched junction bases numbered 4, after V lost 5 bases and J lost 1 base. This CDR3 is built from 14 residues. Germline lookup yields CDR1 SEHNR and CDR2 FQNEAQ (reference sequence). CDR3 loop: CASSRGTENTEAFF. The CDR3 bases are TGTGCCAGCAGCCGCGGGACAGAGAACACTGAAGCTTTCTTT.